This T cell receptor (beta chain) was obtained from a study of shared clonotypes between healthy human individuals. Assay execution proceeded at the deep level. Sequencing used immunoSEQ multiplex PCR; TCRdb keeps in-frame clones, though not all of them. The data contain about 1 million clones, about 70% of them singletons. Germline loops: CDR1 SGHTS, CDR2 YDEGEE. With 5 bases removed from V and 1 base from J, the gap between germline ends came to 9 bases. This CDR3 contains 13 residues. All of the donors resided in Nashville, Tennessee, and each was a Caucasian adult. Naive CD45RA+ and memory CD45RA-negative subsets were split from CD4+ cells.

Material for sequencing was memory CD4+ T cells sorted from blood. Described subset: CD45RA-negative fraction. The sequence came from a man aged 18 to 30 in good health. The chain is built from TRBV5-8 and TRBJ1-1; weak D call: TRBD1 (5 bases). Here the CDR3 reads CASRGQKNTEAFF. CDR3 bases: TGTGCCAGCAGAGGACAAAAGAACACTGAAGCTTTCTTT.